This T cell receptor (beta chain) was sequenced for a study of shared clonotypes between healthy human individuals. Study background: Three plates each covered CD4 naive and memory; CD8 naive two, CD8 memory one.

Germline V gives CDR1 SGHRS, CDR2 YFSETQ. Trimming took 4 bases from V and 2 from J; bases not matched to a gene: 5. The CDR3 has 17 residues. Points on this clone: Its antigen is currently unknown.

How the authors handled the data: From ImmunoSEQ came sequences covering only the junction and carrying no quality scores, so filtering differed. The table came from immunoSEQ multiplex PCR; TCRdb's copy has only in-frame clones and leaves some out. D and trimming come from the DNA, and the V and J calls and clone size come from that table. The data contain some 700,000 clones, less than 95% of them singletons. Whole-study results and caveats: Non-shared clonotypes displayed generation probabilities falling below those of clonotypes present in all four donors.

The study drew its donors from healthy HIV-negative adults without recent acute infections or vaccinations. Sequencing was performed on memory CD8+ T cells from PBMCs. This sample's subset: CD45RO+ cells pooled with CCR7-negative TemRA cells. This sequence originates from a young man in good health. Some clones in this sample may be carry-over from other donors' samples. The chain joins TRBV5-1 to TRBJ2-1, with TRBD2 matching over 14 bases. Here the CDR3 reads CASSPRTSGRTYNEQFF. Here the CDR3 DNA reads TGCGCCAGCAGCCCCAGGACTAGCGGGAGGACCTACAATGAGCAGTTCTTC.